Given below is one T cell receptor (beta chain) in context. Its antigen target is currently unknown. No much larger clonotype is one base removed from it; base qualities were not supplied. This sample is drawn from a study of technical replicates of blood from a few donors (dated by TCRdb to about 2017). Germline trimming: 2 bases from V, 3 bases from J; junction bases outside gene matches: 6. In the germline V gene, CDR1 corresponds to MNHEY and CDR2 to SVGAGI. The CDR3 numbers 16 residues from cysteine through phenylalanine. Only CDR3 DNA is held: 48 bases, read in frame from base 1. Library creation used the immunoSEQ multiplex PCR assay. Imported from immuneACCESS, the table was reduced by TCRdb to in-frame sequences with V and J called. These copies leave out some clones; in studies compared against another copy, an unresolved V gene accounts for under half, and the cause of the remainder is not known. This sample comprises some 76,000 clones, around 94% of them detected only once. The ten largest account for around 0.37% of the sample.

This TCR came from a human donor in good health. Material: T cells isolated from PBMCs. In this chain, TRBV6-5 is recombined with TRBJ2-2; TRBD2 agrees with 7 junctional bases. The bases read TGTGCCAGCAGTTACCGGCGGGAGCTATACACCGGGGAGCTGTTTTTT. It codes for CASSYRRELYTGELFF.